This TCR beta chain was captured in a study of T cell responses to AZD1222 COVID-19 vaccine. A note on this clone: Its antigen is unknown.

The CDR3 totals 15 residues. The V gene lost 6 bases and the J gene lost 3 bases, with 18 bases spanning the gap. The germline gives CDR1 LGHNA, CDR2 YNFKEQ. Method: immunoSEQ multiplex PCR; TCRdb's copy keeps in-frame clones and lacks some. In the table there are approximately 80,000 clones, around 90% of which are singletons. General observations from the study: Spike was spanned by vaccine-associated CD4 TCRs, which were dominant at 160-218 and 743-854. Clonal diversity was possibly underestimated; the donors were predominantly white British and more often female. No repertoire was sampled before or during the peak T cell response, only after it.

Sequencing used peripheral blood, obtained on day 0 of MenACWY control vaccination. The chain recombines TRBV4-2 with TRBJ2-7; a weak D match, TRBD1 (5 bases). This sequence originates from an adult in good health. The CDR3 nucleotides read TGTGCCAGCAGTACCGACAGAAACTCTTTCTACGAGCAGTACTTC. Protein product: CASSTDRNSFYEQYF.